The 27 T cell receptor beta chains listed next were all sequenced from one sample in a study of patients and donors after allogeneic stem cell transplantation. MiXCR was run by TCRdb on the RT-PCR reads, yielding one entry per CDR3 protein. In the table there are around 200,000 distinct CDR3 sequences, around two fifths of which are singletons. The sequencing input was blood, either unsorted or a sorted T cell fraction (not recorded which). Every receptor here comes from a human donor who was either an allogeneic HSCT recipient or a stem cell or donor lymphocyte infusion donor (not recorded which). It is not recorded whose cells these are; they may come from a transplant donor.

This chain uses TRBV3-1 with TRBJ1-3; D remains ambiguous. Germline loops: CDR1 LGHDT, CDR2 YNNKEL (reference sequence). This CDR3 is built from 14 residues. With 1 base removed from V and 2 bases from J, the gap between germline ends came to 6 bases. CDR3 sequence: CASSQGRAGNTIYF. The CDR3 DNA sequence: TGTGCCAGCAGCCAAGGACGAGCTGGAAACACCATATATTTT.

This clonotype was counted ten times or more. The chain is built from TRBV7-9 and TRBJ1-5, with unresolved D. V was pared by 1 base and J by 3 bases, with 10 bases between. Per germline, CDR1 SEHNR and CDR2 FQNEAQ (reference sequence). CDR3 size: 15 residues. The DNA for the CDR3 is TGTGCCAGCAGCTTAGATCGGACGGACAATCAGCCCCAGCATTTT. It translates to CASSLDRTDNQPQHF.

This clonotype has a handful of counts. The chain uses TRBV12-3 or TRBV12-4 and TRBJ1-1, with TRBD1 as a possible D gene (6 bases). This CDR3 is 13 amino acids long. Trimming pared 7 bases from V and 1 base from J, leaving 10 bases between. CDR3 DNA: TGTGCCAGCATTGGGACATCGAACACTGAAGCTTTCTTT. This sequence encodes CASIGTSNTEAFF.

The chain links TRBV29-1 to TRBJ2-7, with 7 bases that match TRBD2. The CDR3 length is 14 residues. Germline V CDR1 and CDR2: SQVTM, ANQGSEA. J gave up 0 bases and V 5 bases, and 7 bases lay outside the gene matches. The CDR3 DNA sequence: TGCAGCGTTACCGGGGGGACTACCTCCTACGAGCAGTACTTC. Encoded protein: CSVTGGTTSYEQYF.

This chain connects TRBV5-1 to TRBJ1-2; D is unclear. With 0 bases removed from V and 4 bases from J, the gap between germline ends came to 7 bases. The germline V gene encodes CDR1 SGHRS and CDR2 YFSETQ. The CDR3 length is 13 residues. The CDR3 reads CASSLEDGYGYTF. Written as DNA, the CDR3 is TGCGCCAGCAGCTTGGAGGACGGCTATGGCTACACCTTC.

The rearrangement links TRBV12-3 or TRBV12-4 to TRBJ1-1; D remains ambiguous. Trimming took off 1 base at V and 5 bases at J, with 5 bases between the two ends. This CDR3 comprises 12 residues. CDR3 sequence reads: CASSLVKTEAFF. In DNA form, the CDR3 reads TGTGCCAGCAGTTTAGTAAAGACTGAAGCTTTCTTT.

This clonotype was recorded once. J is TRBJ2-7 and V is TRBV4-3; D ambiguous. V was clipped by 0 bases and J by 2 bases, with 14 bases between them. This CDR3 spans 16 amino acids. The germline gives CDR1 LGHNA, CDR2 YSLEER. Written as DNA, the CDR3 is TGCGCCAGCAGCCAAGATAGGGCCGGGCAGACCTACGAGCAGTACTTC. Translation: CASSQDRAGQTYEQYF.

A few counts support this clonotype. The chain links TRBV20-1 to TRBJ1-1; no firm D call. Germline lookup yields CDR1 DFQATT and CDR2 SNEGSKA (reference sequence). This CDR3 contains 13 residues. The DNA of the CDR3 is TGCACGCCGCCCGGACGGGCCAACACTGAAGCTTTCTTT. Translating gives CTPPGRANTEAFF.

The chain recombines TRBV15 with TRBJ1-6; TRBD1 might be the D (5 bases). Trimming took 7 bases from V and 0 from J, leaving 13 bases between them. This CDR3 has 16 residues. Germline V gives CDR1 LNHNV, CDR2 YYDKDF (reference sequence). The CDR3 DNA reads TGTGCCACCAAGGGGAGGCAGGGCTCCTATAATTCACCCCTCCACTTT. It encodes CATKGRQGSYNSPLHF.

The chain links TRBV4-2 to TRBJ1-3; unclear D gene. The CDR3 has 17 amino acids. Germline CDR1 is LGHNA and CDR2 is YNFKEQ. V was clipped by 1 base and J by 0 bases, with 13 bases between them. As DNA, the CDR3 is TGTGCCAGCAGCCAAGGTTTAACCCGTTTCTCTGGAAACACCATATATTTT. As protein: CASSQGLTRFSGNTIYF.

The chain links TRBV7-2 to TRBJ2-1; TRBD1 matches at 11 bases. The germline V gene has CDR1 SGHTA and CDR2 FQGNSA. V trimming: 5 bases; J trimming: 4 bases; junction bases outside the gene matches: 7. CDR3 length equals 16 residues. Here the CDR3 reads CASSLTGTGGYNEQFF. The DNA for the CDR3 is TGTGCCAGCAGCCTCACCGGGACAGGGGGGTACAATGAGCAGTTCTTC.

The sample holds a few counts of this clonotype. V and J are TRBV4-1 and TRBJ1-2, with a tentative D call TRBD1 (6 bases). CDR3 length equals 14 residues. Germline-derived CDR1 and CDR2 are MGHRA and YSYEKL. Trimming removed 0 bases from V and 4 bases from J, with 9 bases in between. The CDR3 DNA reads TGCGCCAGCAGCCAAGAGGACAGTGCCTATGGCTACACCTTC. Amino acids: CASSQEDSAYGYTF.

This clonotype was observed once. The rearrangement links TRBV19 to TRBJ1-2; a weak D match, TRBD1 (5 bases). CDR1 LNHDA and CDR2 SQIVND come from the germline V gene (reference sequence). The germline V and J ends were trimmed by 10 bases and 3 bases, with 21 bases remaining between them. The CDR3 length is 15 residues. The CDR3 region is CATTGEARGDYGYTF. The CDR3 DNA sequence: TGTGCCACCACGGGGGAGGCCCGGGGAGACTATGGCTACACCTTC.

This clonotype appeared a few times. The CDR3 region has the DNA TGTGCCAGCTCCCTTCAGATCCTGAACACTGAAGCTTTCTTT. Its translation: CASSLQILNTEAFF. This chain joins TRBV18 and TRBJ1-1; the D is unclear. Germline-derived CDR1 and CDR2 are KGHSH and LQKENI. V was trimmed by 6 bases and J by 0 bases, leaving 11 bases between them. This CDR3 is 14 amino acids long.

The rearrangement links TRBV12-3 or TRBV12-4 to TRBJ1-2, with D uncertain. CDR3 length: 13 amino acids. Trimming cost V 2 bases and J 7 bases, with 11 bases left between them. DNA for the CDR3: TGTGCCAGCAGTTTAAATAATGGTCGTGGCTACACCTTC. Translating gives CASSLNNGRGYTF.

This chain uses TRBV18 with TRBJ2-7; D possibly corresponds to TRBD1 (5 bases). Trimming cost V 3 bases and J 4 bases, with 13 bases left between them. The germline CDR1 and CDR2 sequences are KGHSH and LQKENI. The CDR3 is 14 amino acids. The CDR3 DNA sequence: TGTGCCAGCTCACCGAACAAAGGGGCATACGAGCAGTACTTC. This codes for CASSPNKGAYEQYF.

The chain uses TRBV3-1 and TRBJ2-3; TRBD2 matches at 8 bases. Germline V CDR1 and CDR2: LGHDT, YNNKEL (reference sequence). The ends lost 1 base at V and 1 base at J; junction bases unmatched: 4. The CDR3 is 16 residues long. The CDR3, as DNA: TGTGCCAGCAGCCAAGTGATTAGCGGGGGCACAGATACGCAGTATTTT. This translates into CASSQVISGGTDTQYF.

The chain couples TRBV6-6 to TRBJ2-1, with 12 bases fitting TRBD2. CDR3 length: 19 amino acids. J lost 1 base, V lost 0 bases, and 7 bases had no gene match. The germline CDR1 and CDR2 sequences are MNHNY and SVGAGI (reference sequence). CDR3: CASSYSTSGGPPSYNEQFF. In nucleotides, the CDR3 is TGTGCCAGCAGTTACTCCACTAGCGGGGGGCCTCCATCCTACAATGAGCAGTTCTTC.

The chain recombines TRBV6-6 with TRBJ2-1, with D maybe TRBD2 (6 bases). Germline V CDR1 and CDR2: MNHNY, SVGAGI (reference sequence). V lost 6 bases and J lost 4, with 16 bases in between. The CDR3 covers 15 residues. The CDR3 DNA reads TGTGCCAGCAGGGAGCCATCTCGGGGGTACAATGAGCAGTTCTTC. It is translated as CASREPSRGYNEQFF.

The genes are TRBV5-1 and TRBJ2-7; D is unresolved. The CDR3 spans 15 residues. Germline V CDR1 and CDR2: SGHRS, YFSETQ. The V end lost 0 bases, the J end lost 7 bases, and 17 bases lay between the germline ends. The chain's CDR3 is CASSLGDVGPREQYF. CDR3 in DNA: TGCGCCAGCAGCTTGGGCGACGTCGGGCCTAGGGAGCAGTACTTC. Filled out from reference TRBV5-1 and TRBJ2-7, the complete variable domain reads KAGVTQTPRYLIKTRGQQVTLSCSPISGHRSVSWYQQTPGQGLQFLFEYFSETQRNKGNFPGRFSGRQFSNSRSEMNVSTLELGDSALYLCASSLGDVGPREQYFGPGTRLTVT.

This clonotype occurred a few times. CDR3 amino acids: CASSPWTGGPYNEQFF. CDR3 nucleotide sequence: TGTGCCAGCAGTCCTTGGACGGGTGGCCCTTACAATGAGCAGTTCTTC. The rearrangement uses TRBV6-2 or TRBV6-3 and TRBJ2-1; D is ambiguous. The V end lost 5 bases, the J end lost 4 bases, and 18 bases lay between the germline ends. Germline V gene data show CDR1 as MNHEY and CDR2 as SVGEGT. CDR3 size: 16 residues.

This chain joins TRBV20-1 and TRBJ2-1; 7 positions match TRBD2. Trimming cost V 6 bases and J 8 bases; bases outside gene matches: 10. This CDR3 has 13 residues. Germline lookup yields CDR1 DFQATT and CDR2 SNEGSKA (reference sequence). The CDR3 spells CSATWTSRYEQFF. CDR3 coding DNA: TGCAGTGCAACCTGGACTAGTAGATATGAGCAGTTCTTC.

V gene TRBV5-1 combines with J gene TRBJ1-1; tentative D call: TRBD1 (6 bases). The germline V and J ends were trimmed by 2 bases and 4 bases, with 9 bases remaining between them. The CDR3 has 13 amino acids. The germline gives CDR1 SGHRS, CDR2 YFSETQ. CDR3 DNA sequence: TGCGCCAGCAGCTTAACAGGGCCCACTGAAGCTTTCTTT. Translated, it gives CASSLTGPTEAFF.

The V and J genes are TRBV6-5 and TRBJ1-1, with TRBD1 as a possible D gene (6 bases). This CDR3 has 14 residues. Germline lookup yields CDR1 MNHEY and CDR2 SVGAGI. The germline V and J ends were trimmed by 5 bases and 1 base, with 11 bases remaining between them. As DNA, the CDR3 is TGTGCCAGCAGTGCGGACAGATCGAACACTGAAGCTTTCTTT. Protein product: CASSADRSNTEAFF.

The table lists this clonotype with a count of one. The J gene is TRBJ1-2, the V gene TRBV28, with D perhaps matching TRBD1 (5 bases). V was pared by 4 bases and J by 0 bases, with 9 bases between. Germline V lookup: CDR1 MDHEN, CDR2 SYDVKM. The CDR3 loop spans 14 amino acids. The CDR3: CASSWGTTNYGYTF. CDR3 DNA sequence: TGTGCCAGCAGTTGGGGGACCACTAACTATGGCTACACCTTC.

The rearrangement joins TRBV7-8 to TRBJ1-6; maybe TRBD1 (5 bases). The CDR3 is 16 residues long. The V end lost 5 bases, the J end lost 0 bases, and 11 bases lay between the germline ends. Per the germline V gene, CDR1 is SGHVS and CDR2 is FQNEAQ. The CDR3 here is CASSPRRDSYNSPLHF. DNA of the CDR3: TGTGCCAGCAGCCCGCGCAGGGACTCCTATAATTCACCCCTCCACTTT.

The rearrangement links TRBV28 to TRBJ2-5; D gene uncertain. The CDR3 is made up of 10 amino acids. V shed 4 bases and J shed 5 bases, with 2 bases lying between them. Germline CDR1 is MDHEN and CDR2 is SYDVKM. The DNA of the CDR3 is TGTGCCAGCAGTTCGGAGACCCAGTACTTC. This gives the protein CASSSETQYF.